What follows are 29 T cell receptor beta chains derived from one specimen sequenced in a study of CD4 T cells in relation to SARS-CoV-2 and coronaviruses. The method was immunoSEQ multiplex PCR; TCRdb's version includes in-frame clones alone and lacks a portion of them. Found here are more than 30,000 clones, 75% to 90% of them singletons; the top ten hold 3% to 3.5%. Sequenced input: memory CD4+ T cells from PBMCs. These receptors originate from an adult with COVID-19.

The chain employs TRBV27 and TRBJ2-6; D ambiguous. V lost 8 bases and J lost 2, with 13 bases in between. This CDR3 spans 15 amino acids. Germline CDR1 reads MNHEY; CDR2 reads SMNVEV (reference sequence). In DNA form, the CDR3 reads TGTGCCAGCCCTCTTGGAAGGACTGGGGCCAACGTCCTGACTTTC. As protein: CASPLGRTGANVLTF.

This chain connects TRBV29-1 to TRBJ2-7, with TRBD2 matching over 7 bases. Germline CDR1 SQVTM, CDR2 ANQGSEA. The CDR3 totals 14 residues. Germline trimming cut 3 bases from V and 3 bases from J; bases unmatched to any gene: 8. The CDR3 loop is CSVEFPGGGYEQYF. In nucleotides, the CDR3 is TGCAGCGTTGAGTTCCCGGGAGGAGGCTACGAGCAGTACTTC.

This clone has just a few counts. The chain links TRBV19 to TRBJ2-2, with 10 bases aligning to TRBD1. Germline V CDR1 and CDR2: LNHDA, SQIVND (reference sequence). The length of the CDR3 is 14 residues. V lost 5 bases and J lost 4; bases outside the gene matches: 1. The CDR3 protein is CASSWTGGTGELFF. The CDR3 DNA reads as TGTGCCAGTAGTTGGACAGGGGGCACCGGGGAGCTGTTTTTT.

The chain uses TRBV27 and TRBJ2-7; D ambiguous. The germline CDR1 and CDR2 sequences are MNHEY and SMNVEV (reference sequence). Trimming removed 3 bases from V and 4 bases from J, with 16 bases in between. CDR3 length: 15 residues. CDR3 protein: CASSFSLGSFYEQYF. The CDR3 DNA reads as TGTGCCAGCAGTTTTTCGCTAGGGTCTTTTTACGAGCAGTACTTC.

The V and J genes are TRBV9 and TRBJ1-4; 9 bases fit TRBD1. The CDR3 is 15 residues long. Trimming removed 0 bases from V and 7 bases from J; junction bases left unmatched: 4. Germline-derived CDR1 and CDR2 are SGDLS and YYNGEE. The CDR3 DNA sequence: TGTGCCAGCAGCGTAGACAGGGGGCAAGGTGAAAAACTGTTTTTT. It translates to CASSVDRGQGEKLFF.

The chain uses TRBV2 and TRBJ1-4; D uncertain. V was cut by 6 bases and J by 12 bases, with 14 bases left in between. Germline lookup yields CDR1 SNHLY and CDR2 FYNNEI. This CDR3 has 12 residues. In DNA, the CDR3 is TGTGCCAGCAGGGAGTCCGGTTGGCAACTGTTTTTT. Translating gives CASRESGWQLFF.

V is TRBV6-1 and J is TRBJ2-5; 8 bases are a match to TRBD2. CDR3 size: 20 residues. With 0 bases clipped from V and 6 bases from J, the junction kept 21 bases outside the gene matches. Per the germline V gene, CDR1 is MNHNS and CDR2 is SASEGT. CDR3 residues: CASSEAEWGRAGDLVKTQYF. The CDR3 region has the DNA TGTGCCAGCAGTGAAGCGGAGTGGGGGAGAGCGGGAGATCTGGTGAAGACCCAGTACTTC.

The chain employs TRBV5-1 and TRBJ2-6; D possibly corresponds to TRBD1 (5 bases). Germline loops: CDR1 SGHRS, CDR2 YFSETQ. V was shortened by 4 bases and J by 2 bases, with 10 bases between the two germline ends. The CDR3 has 15 residues. The CDR3 coding sequence is TGCGCCAGCAGCCGTACAGGAACTGGGGCCAACGTCCTGACTTTC. Protein sequence: CASSRTGTGANVLTF.

The chain combines TRBV5-1 with TRBJ2-1, with a weak D call TRBD1 (5 bases). V was cut by 6 bases and J by 0 bases, with 10 bases left in between. Per the germline V gene, CDR1 is SGHRS and CDR2 is YFSETQ. The CDR3 contains 14 residues. The CDR3 DNA reads TGCGCCAGCACGACCGACAGCTCCTACAATGAGCAGTTCTTC. Translation: CASTTDSSYNEQFF.

As for this clone: A read error may account for a junction end that differs from germline. The rearrangement uses TRBV18 and TRBJ2-1, with TRBD2 matching 16 bases. This CDR3 is built from 16 residues. In germline, CDR1 is KGHSH, CDR2 LQKENI. The CDR3 reads CASSSPGLAGGNEQFF. CDR3 bases: TGTGCCAGCTCATCACCGGGACTAGCGGGAGGGAATGAGCAGTTCTTC.

The chain recombines TRBV6-5 with TRBJ2-7, with TRBD2 matching 7 bases. With 5 bases clipped from V and 0 bases from J, the junction kept 4 bases outside the gene matches. The CDR3 totals 14 residues. Germline assignment: CDR1 MNHEY and CDR2 SVGAGI. The CDR3 here is CASSLGGDSYEQYF. The CDR3 nucleotides read TGTGCCAGCAGTCTTGGGGGGGACTCCTACGAGCAGTACTTC.

This chain connects TRBV2 to TRBJ2-7; D might be TRBD1 (7 bases). The CDR3 length is 14 residues. Germline assignment: CDR1 SNHLY and CDR2 FYNNEI. Trimming removed 10 bases from V and 0 bases from J, with 16 bases in between. DNA of the CDR3: TGTGCCACCCAGGGGGGCGTAGGCTCCTACGAGCAGTACTTC. Protein: CATQGGVGSYEQYF.

The chain carries TRBV7-9 and TRBJ1-4; D might be TRBD1 (5 bases). The germline CDR1 and CDR2 sequences are SEHNR and FQNEAQ (reference sequence). The CDR3 is 14 residues long. The germline V and J ends were trimmed by 3 bases and 8 bases, with 13 bases remaining between them. CDR3 amino acids: CASSFKTGNEKLFF. In nucleotides, the CDR3 is TGTGCCAGCAGCTTTAAAACAGGAAACGAAAAACTGTTTTTT.

The V gene is TRBV12-3 or TRBV12-4, the J gene TRBJ1-1; no clear D gene. V lost 3 bases to trimming and J lost 2 bases, with 7 bases between them. The CDR3 sequence is 13 residues long. CDR3 in amino acids: CASSFQANTEAFF. The CDR3 DNA sequence: TGTGCCAGCAGTTTCCAAGCTAACACTGAAGCTTTCTTT.

This chain uses TRBV2 with TRBJ2-5, with TRBD1 matching over 8 bases. The V gene end was trimmed by 2 bases and the J gene end by 5 bases; junction bases not matched to a gene: 7. CDR1 is SNHLY, CDR2 FYNNEI, per germline. CDR3 length: 15 residues. CDR3 sequence reads: CASSEMAGGWETQYF. CDR3 bases: TGTGCCAGCAGTGAAATGGCAGGGGGCTGGGAGACCCAGTACTTC.

J is TRBJ2-2 and V is TRBV7-7; no clear D. V dropped 1 base and J dropped 2 bases, with 5 bases sitting between them. The CDR3 totals 14 residues. The germline CDR1 and CDR2 sequences are SSHAT and FNYEAQ (reference sequence). CDR3: CASSLGRNTGELFF. The CDR3 coding sequence is TGTGCCAGCAGCTTAGGACGTAACACCGGGGAGCTGTTTTTT.

The chain combines TRBV3-1 (or the pseudogene TRBV3-2) with TRBJ2-3; no clear D gene. Trimming cost V 1 base and J 6 bases, with 20 bases left between them. Germline V lookup: CDR1 LGHDT, CDR2 YNNKEL (reference sequence). The CDR3 runs 17 residues. The CDR3 coding sequence is TGTGCCAGCAGCCAAGCGTGGCAGACCTCCCTACCCGATACGCAGTATTTT. Translating gives CASSQAWQTSLPDTQYF.

This clone appeared a single time. The V gene is TRBV6-5, the J gene TRBJ1-6; D uncertain. Trimming cost V 7 bases and J 7 bases, with 11 bases left between them. The germline CDR1 and CDR2 sequences are MNHEY and SVGAGI. The CDR3 length is 13 residues. Written as DNA, the CDR3 is TGTGCCAGCACCGAAGGCTGGAATTCACCCCTCCACTTT. The encoded protein is CASTEGWNSPLHF.

This clone was seen only once. The V and J genes are TRBV6-5 and TRBJ2-1; 10 bases match TRBD1. With V trimmed by 6 bases and J by 13 bases, 6 bases remained unmatched. The CDR3 is 12 residues long. CDR1 MNHEY and CDR2 SVGAGI come from the germline V gene. The CDR3 is CASRPRDRGQFF. The CDR3, as DNA: TGTGCCAGCAGGCCGCGGGACAGGGGCCAGTTCTTC.

The CDR3 loop reads CASSFGRGYSNQPQHF. The CDR3 nucleotides read TGTGCCAGCAGCTTTGGAAGGGGTTATAGCAATCAGCCCCAGCATTTT. The rearrangement links TRBV5-6 to TRBJ1-5; D possibly corresponds to TRBD1 (5 bases). V was shortened by 2 bases and J by 0 bases, with 12 bases between the two germline ends. This CDR3 region has 16 residues. Germline V gene lookup returns CDR1 SGHDT and CDR2 YYEEEE.

This clone was recorded a few times. The CDR3 loop reads CASSPRGSAGGQLEQYF. CDR3 in DNA: TGTGCCAGCTCACCACGGGGATCCGCGGGAGGTCAACTCGAGCAGTACTTC. The chain is built from TRBV18 and TRBJ2-7, with TRBD2 identical over 8 bases. From germline, CDR1 is KGHSH and CDR2 LQKENI. The ends lost 1 base at V and 6 bases at J; junction bases unmatched: 14. The CDR3 has 17 amino acids.

The chain links TRBV4-2 to TRBJ2-3, with 13 bases matching TRBD2. Germline values: CDR1 LGHNA, CDR2 YNFKEQ. The CDR3 sequence is 17 residues long. V was pared by 1 base and J by 8 bases, with 9 bases of the junction left unmatched. CDR3 sequence (DNA): TGTGCCAGCAGCCAAGGGGGCGGACTAGCGGGAGAGGGTACGCAGTATTTT. Translating it yields CASSQGGGLAGEGTQYF.

This rearrangement joins TRBV2 to TRBJ2-1; possibly TRBD1 or TRBD2 for D (6 bases each). V was clipped by 4 bases and J by 2 bases, with 18 bases between them. Germline V gives CDR1 SNHLY, CDR2 FYNNEI. The CDR3 length is 17 residues. The CDR3 DNA reads TGTGCCAGCAGTGTGGAGGGACAACGGGCCGCCTACAATGAGCAGTTCTTC. This gives the protein CASSVEGQRAAYNEQFF.

The chain employs TRBV4-1 and TRBJ2-5, with a tentative D call TRBD2 (7 bases). The V gene's germline CDR1 is MGHRA and CDR2 YSYEKL. CDR3 size: 21 residues. V dropped 0 bases and J dropped 4 bases, with 30 bases sitting between them. The CDR3 bases are TGCGCCAGCAGCCAAGAAATGGGGGCGGGACCTCGAGGGAGGGCCCGAGAGACCCAGTACTTC. It yields the protein CASSQEMGAGPRGRARETQYF.

This chain links TRBV7-3 with TRBJ1-1, with TRBD1 as a possible D gene (5 bases). The CDR3 contains 14 residues. Trimming took off 5 bases at V and 0 bases at J, with 10 bases between the two ends. Per the germline V gene, CDR1 is SGHTA and CDR2 is FQGTGA. The CDR3 DNA is TGTGCCAGCAGCCTGACAGATTTGAACACTGAAGCTTTCTTT. Its protein product is CASSLTDLNTEAFF.

CDR3 in DNA: TGTGCCACCAGGTCGACTAGCGGTCCCTACGAGCAGTACTTC. Amino acids: CATRSTSGPYEQYF. The V call is TRBV19, the J call TRBJ2-7; 9 bases fit TRBD2. This CDR3 is built from 14 residues. The ends lost 10 bases at V and 2 bases at J; junction bases unmatched: 9. Per the germline V gene, CDR1 is LNHDA and CDR2 is SQIVND (reference sequence).

The V and J genes are TRBV4-1 and TRBJ2-3; D call uncertain. Germline V CDR1 and CDR2: MGHRA, YSYEKL. The CDR3 consists of 14 residues. V gave up 3 bases and J gave up 0 bases, with 7 bases separating them. CDR3 loop: CASSQLLSTDTQYF. The CDR3 region has the DNA TGCGCCAGCAGCCAGCTACTTAGCACAGATACGCAGTATTTT.

The chain has TRBV24-1 and TRBJ2-1, with 9 nucleotides matching TRBD2. CDR1 KGHDR and CDR2 SFDVKD come from the germline V gene. This CDR3 is 16 amino acids long. Trimming removed 4 bases from V and 0 bases from J; junction bases left unmatched: 3. The CDR3 coding sequence is TGTGCCACCAGTGACCATAGCGGGAGCTCCTACAATGAGCAGTTCTTC. It codes for CATSDHSGSSYNEQFF.

The V and J genes are TRBV4-2 and TRBJ2-5; 9 bases agree with TRBD2. The CDR3 extends over 16 amino acids. V shed 1 base, J shed 3 bases, and the junction held 6 bases outside the gene matches. Per the germline V gene, CDR1 is LGHNA and CDR2 is YNFKEQ. The CDR3: CASSQGGRAREETQYF. The DNA of the CDR3 is TGTGCCAGCAGCCAAGGCGGGAGGGCCCGTGAAGAGACCCAGTACTTC.